The 8 T cell receptor beta chains given below trace back to one sample, sequenced in a study of blood T cell repertoires in COVID-19. Here immunoSEQ multiplex PCR was the method, and the copy in TCRdb shows in-frame clones only, minus some. Among about 170,000 clones listed, approximately 88% were seen once. What was sequenced was peripheral blood. The receptors shown here come from a woman aged 50 to 60 with acute or convalescent COVID-19.

CDR3 bases: TGTGCCAGCGTTTCTCGGACAGGGGGAACTAATGAAAAACTGTTTTTT. This translates into CASVSRTGGTNEKLFF. This sequence joins TRBV7-9 and TRBJ1-4; the match to TRBD1 covers 10 bases. Germline CDR1 is SEHNR and CDR2 is FQNEAQ (reference sequence). The CDR3 spans 16 residues. V was pared by 8 bases and J by 1 base, with 7 bases of the junction left unmatched.

This clone was recorded only once. V and J are TRBV4-1 and TRBJ1-1, with TRBD1 as a possible D gene (5 bases). The CDR3 consists of 17 residues. Germline V CDR1 and CDR2: MGHRA, YSYEKL. Trimming left V 0 bases short and J 1 base short, with 15 bases between. CDR3 nucleotide sequence: TGCGCCAGCAGCCAAGATCGAGCAGGGTTGGGGAACACTGAAGCTTTCTTT. It specifies CASSQDRAGLGNTEAFF.

V gene TRBV30 combines with J gene TRBJ1-4; D remains ambiguous. The germline V gene encodes CDR1 GTSNPN and CDR2 SVGIG (reference sequence). V was trimmed by 0 bases and J by 7 bases, leaving 15 bases between them. The CDR3 is 15 residues long. The CDR3 protein is CAWSVGKGGSEKLFF. CDR3 nucleotides: TGTGCCTGGAGTGTCGGGAAGGGAGGGTCTGAAAAACTGTTTTTT.

The gene calls are TRBV6-1 and TRBJ2-5, with D perhaps TRBD1 (6 bases). The V and J ends lost 2 bases and 0 bases respectively, with 10 bases between them. The CDR3 length is 15 residues. Germline lookup yields CDR1 MNHNS and CDR2 SASEGT. The CDR3 spells CASSEPGQYQETQYF. The CDR3 DNA reads TGTGCCAGCAGTGAACCTGGACAGTACCAAGAGACCCAGTACTTC.

The CDR3 bases are TGTGCCAGCAGCCGGGACAGGGGACAAGAGACCCAGTACTTC. Translating it yields CASSRDRGQETQYF. The J gene is TRBJ2-5, the V gene TRBV7-2; 10 nucleotides agree with TRBD1. The CDR3 has 14 residues. CDR1 and CDR2 from the germline V gene are SGHTA and FQGNSA. V shed 5 bases, J shed 2 bases, and the junction held 2 bases outside the gene matches.

This clone was detected only a few times. The CDR3 DNA sequence: TGTGCCAGCAGCTTAGTAGCCCCCTCGTACGAGCAGTACTTC. Translating gives CASSLVAPSYEQYF. V usage is TRBV7-8 and J usage is TRBJ2-7; D is uncertain. Trimming shortened V by 1 base and J by 4 bases, and 11 bases separated the two germline ends. Germline V lookup: CDR1 SGHVS, CDR2 FQNEAQ. CDR3 length equals 14 residues.

The V gene is TRBV21-1, the J gene TRBJ1-5; whether TRBD1, the table's D call, matches the DNA was not checked. TRBV21-1 is a pseudogene locus. CDR3 length equals 14 residues. In DNA, the CDR3 is TGTGCCAGCAGCAAAGTGGCCCGATATCAGCCCCAGCATTTT. Translation: CASSKVARYQPQHF.

This rearrangement joins TRBV5-4 to TRBJ2-2; D is unclear. The CDR3 consists of 13 residues. Trimming cost V 1 base and J 6 bases, with 7 bases left between them. Germline loops: CDR1 SGHNT, CDR2 YYREEE (reference sequence). Written as DNA, the CDR3 is TGTGCCAGCAGCTTGTATAGTCCCGGGGAGCTGTTTTTT. This translates into CASSLYSPGELFF.